This T cell receptor beta chain was captured in a study of cytomegalovirus exposure and HLA in healthy donors (dated by TCRdb to about 2017). A note on the overall study: In an earlier analysis of 587 of the donors, around 290 Gb of sequence data and 95 million to 130 million unique TCR beta sequences from 150 million to 200 million T cells were reported. An early release that covered about 600 HLA-typed donors contained approximately 300 gigabases of sequencing data and around 80 million unique TCR sequences. Of the roughly 400 genotyped donors, approximately 83% fell in the genetic ancestry cluster associated with self-reported Caucasian donors. The aim of the study was to test whether cataloging public T cell receptors could identify signatures of past pathogen exposure. The study used immunosequencing to profile the T cell repertoires of around 600 subjects and linked those repertoires to cytomegalovirus serostatus. In addition to the first cohort of around 670 subjects, a separate validation cohort of 120 different subjects was used. High-throughput TCR immunosequencing, statistical association of individual TCRs with disease status, and machine learning were combined to predict cytomegalovirus infection status. A later analysis re-examined previously published TCR beta repertoires from more than 650 donors and added high-resolution HLA genotyping to investigate patterns of TCR occurrence. Rather than using new phenotypic data, the later analysis identified candidate immune exposures from TCR beta sequences and from how often those sequences occurred across donors. An earlier analysis of roughly 600 of the donors used high-throughput TCR beta sequencing to judge whether each TCR beta V gene segment behaved as functional or pseudogenic. Donor age, sex, ethnicity and CMV serostatus were compiled alongside the repertoire data. In a later genetic analysis, genome-wide SNP genotypes for about 65% of the 666 donors were used, and that subset was treated as a discovery cohort. Every repertoire in the discovery cohort had been generated on one and the same sequencing platform. Class I and class II HLA loci were covered by the typing at four-digit resolution. The number of typed donors differed by locus: about 620-640 for A, B, C, DRB1 and DQB1; approximately 540 for DQA1; roughly 600 for DPA1; and around 470 for DPB1. Four or five DR-DQ haplotypes were treated as single units for association and clustering because of strong linkage in the cohort. Across 300 to 400 genotyped donors of the cohort, an average of roughly 230,000 unique TCR beta nucleotide sequences per donor were sequenced, and around 20% of those sequences were non-productive.

This clone was detected only a few times. What this receptor recognizes is not known. Base qualities are not recorded, but no much larger clone differs from it by a single base. On the study overall, not on this receptor specifically: Roughly uniform sequencing depth across donors was assumed in presence/absence analyses, although this assumption may not hold. A few of the identified cytomegalovirus-associated TCR beta chains were confirmed in vitro to be specific for cytomegalovirus antigens. In this cohort, only TCR beta chains were sequenced, and detectable features were limited by the absence of alpha or paired-chain data. In a later analysis, the rate of TCR association differed among HLA loci, with DRB1 alleles having the most associated TCRs and HLA-C alleles having the fewest. Immune exposure information for the cohort was limited to CMV serostatus. In a later analysis, several top co-occurrence clusters were reported to appear linked to parvovirus B19, influenza, CMV and Epstein-Barr virus. In a later analysis, HLA-associated TCR beta chains were found to be more clonally expanded and to have lower generation probabilities than equally common non-associated chains. When HLA alleles, especially DR and DQ, strongly co-occurred, TCR associations were difficult to assign to individual alleles. Because HLA typing was missing for some donors at each locus, association tests included only the typed subset. Correlated functional status among segregating V segments might reflect linkage disequilibrium, but an unknown experimental factor could not be ruled out. Over 15 rarely observed V segments, including chromosome 9 orphons, were excluded from the earlier analysis of about 500 of the donors because counts were too low. Cytomegalovirus status was reported to be diagnosed by the classifier with high specificity and sensitivity in both the original and validation cohorts. In a later genetic analysis, a missense DCLRE1C variant was associated with V-gene and J-gene trimming of TCR beta chains, and the association was replicated in an independent cohort. Some IMGT-functional V segments, including TRBV6-2 and TRBV6-3, could not be distinguished by the 87-base-pair reads and were therefore excluded. Compared with the roughly 720-donor mean, donors in an Asian-associated ancestry cluster had fewer N-insertions in productive TCRs, according to a later genetic analysis. A group of highly shared sequence variants was considered likely to be a technical artifact of the sequencing pipeline. In a later analysis, most CMV-associated TCR beta chains were found to appear HLA-restricted, with HLA associations seemingly driven largely by CMV exposure. In the study, around 150 TCR beta chains were listed as associated with cytomegalovirus. At a false discovery rate of 0.05, a later analysis linked 16,951 TCR beta sequences to specific HLA alleles. A further reported finding was that TCR beta sequences accurately predicted the HLA-A and HLA-B alleles for most subjects in the first cohort. It was suggested by the authors that the approach could potentially be generalized to other disease states and immunological phenotypes. Most TCR sequences were seen in very few donors, while some public TCRs were found in many individuals. In an earlier analysis of fewer than 750 of the donors, most TCR beta V segments were observed in productive rearrangements about 87% or about 30% of the time, broadly matching IMGT annotations.

Libraries were constructed by the immunoSEQ multiplex PCR assay. A mixture of 60 forward primers for TCR Vbeta segments and 13 reverse primers for TCR Jbeta segments was used in the multiplex PCR. The CDR3 region of rearranged TCR beta genes was amplified from genomic DNA by a multiplex PCR assay. The amplified TCR beta libraries were sequenced on the Illumina HiSeq System as 87-base-pair reads. Turning to the authors' computational methods: Across the 666 repertoires, a later analysis counted tens of millions of unique TCR beta chains, 9 million to 14 million of which were shared by at least two donors. To remove PCR and sequencing errors, raw reads were error-corrected and collapsed into unique sequences using a nearest-neighbor algorithm that merged closely related sequences. Alignment of CDR3 sequences to IMGT reference sequences was used to assign V, D and J gene segments. Each retained sequence needed at least a six-nucleotide match to both a V gene segment and a J gene segment. A rearrangement was called productive if the CDR3 had no stop codons and remained in frame with V and J, and every other rearrangement was called non-productive. CDR3 was defined by IMGT convention, running from the second conserved V-encoded cysteine to the conserved J-encoded phenylalanine. The earlier analysis of about 500 of the donors excluded sequences that lacked an unambiguous match to a single V gene segment. In an earlier analysis of several hundred of the donors, a V segment was called functional when productive rearrangements were above 56.7%, and segregating when the standard deviation between donors exceeded 5%. A statistical classification framework was built to diagnose cytomegalovirus status from the catalog of TCR beta chain sequences. In a later analysis, V and J genes were assigned by comparing TCR nucleotide sequences against IMGT/GENE-DB human TR gene sequences. In a later analysis, CDR3 sequences and most-parsimonious VDJ recombination scenarios were assigned using the TCRdist pipeline. In a later analysis, each TCR beta chain was defined by its CDR3 amino acid sequence together with its V-gene family, and reads without a unique V-gene family were excluded. As a way to deal with suspected cross-contamination and a sequencing artifact, a later analysis dropped roughly 600 nucleotide sequences that were highly shared and had low generation probability. In a later analysis, a clonal expansion index for each public chain was calculated from normalized within-repertoire ranks of inferred template counts. In a later analysis, generation probabilities were computed with a VDJ recombination model fitted to out-of-frame rearrangements, and the resulting probabilities were checked against IGoR. In a later analysis, TCR-TCR, TCR-HLA and TCR-CMV co-occurrence was scored with hypergeometric tests, and a repertoire-size bias correction was applied to TCR pairs. In a later analysis, false discovery rates were estimated by permuting HLA or CMV assignments 20 times. A later analysis grouped co-occurring TCRs with DBSCAN, adding TCRdist sequence similarity when clustering within HLA-allele-positive subsets. Repertoires with fewer than 30,000 or more than 120,000 public chains, plus five repertoires with anomalous nucleotide sharing, were excluded from co-occurrence clustering. Entries here come from immuneACCESS through TCRdb and include only in-frame sequences with V and J called. Some clones fail to appear in such tables; in the studies checked, an unresolved V gene covers under half of the shortfall, and the cause of the remainder is unknown. V and J calls and clone size are given by that table; D and trimming were obtained from the DNA. The table for this sample lists about 190,000 clones; over 60% of them were counted only once. Clones ranked in the top ten supply more than 4.5% of the sample.

From cysteine to phenylalanine, the CDR3 is 13 amino acids long. Solely the CDR3 DNA is kept, with 39 bases framed from the first base. Looking up the germline V gene yields CDR1 SQVTM and CDR2 ANQGSEA. Here V drops 4 bases and J drops 8 bases, and the junction holds 9 bases not matched to any gene. The cohort consisted of 600 to 700 healthy bone marrow donors. At the time of sampling, every cohort member was nominally healthy, though immune exposures that went unrecorded were likely present. The donor tested CMV seropositive, placing the donor among the 289 seropositive members of the cohort. A peripheral blood sample was collected from each donor, and TCR beta sequencing was performed on peripheral blood mononuclear cells. The Qiagen DNeasy Blood Extraction Kit was used to extract genomic DNA from the blood cell samples.

The chain links TRBV29-1 with TRBJ2-3, and 7 bases in between align with TRBD2. This receptor was obtained from a man aged 25 to 40 in good health and CMV-seropositive. Specimen: PBMCs. Here is the DNA: TGCAGCGTTGGGACTAGTAGAGAAGGTACGCAGTATTTT. The resulting protein is CSVGTSREGTQYF.